The 26 T cell receptor beta chains in this list originate from one sample, sequenced in a study of blood T cell repertoires in COVID-19. Assay used: immunoSEQ multiplex PCR; TCRdb lists only in-frame clones, some missing. This repertoire shows about 97,000 clones, 80% to 90% found once; its top ten account for approximately 2%. Sequencing input: peripheral blood. The origin of the receptors is a man aged 50 to 59 with COVID-19, enrolled during active disease.

This chain links TRBV6-1 with TRBJ1-2; weak D call: TRBD1 (5 bases). V lost 2 bases and J 6 bases, leaving 16 bases between the germline ends. Germline assignment: CDR1 MNHNS and CDR2 SASEGT. The CDR3 length is 15 residues. Here the CDR3 reads CASSERPGRVHGYTF. The CDR3 DNA follows: TGTGCCAGCAGTGAAAGGCCGGGCAGGGTGCATGGCTACACCTTC.

The chain employs TRBV19 and TRBJ1-3, with D perhaps matching TRBD1 (6 bases). V was cut by 5 bases and J by 0 bases, with 14 bases left in between. The CDR3 runs 16 residues. Per the germline V gene, CDR1 is LNHDA and CDR2 is SQIVND (reference sequence). The CDR3 nucleotides are TGTGCCAGTAGTCCCAAGACAGGAGGCTCTGGAAACACCATATATTTT. Protein: CASSPKTGGSGNTIYF.

The V gene is TRBV5-3, the J gene TRBJ1-6, with 7 positions matching TRBD1. TRBV5-3 is classed as an ORF, of uncertain function. V was pared by 5 bases and J by 13 bases, with 6 bases of the junction left unmatched. This CDR3 contains 12 residues. In DNA, the CDR3 is TGTGCCAGAAGACCTACAGGGGTCCCCCTCCACTTT. Translation gives CARRPTGVPLHF.

The genes are TRBV4-2 and TRBJ1-4, with a tentative D call TRBD1 (6 bases). CDR1 and CDR2 from the germline V gene are LGHNA and YNFKEQ. Trimming pared 0 bases from V and 5 bases from J, leaving 13 bases between. The CDR3 covers 16 residues. This CDR3 is CASSQDRTELNEKLFF. The CDR3 DNA reads as TGTGCCAGCAGCCAAGATCGGACAGAACTAAATGAAAAACTGTTTTTT.

As regards this clone: Mismatch with germline at one junction end may stem from a read error. The gene calls are TRBV12-3 or TRBV12-4 and TRBJ2-3; D might be TRBD1 (5 bases). CDR3 size: 12 residues. The CDR3 region is CASSLQGTVTDF. The CDR3 nucleotides are TGTGCCAGCAGTTTGCAGGGAACAGTCACAGATTTT.

The gene calls are TRBV5-1 and TRBJ1-6; D not resolved. CDR1 is SGHRS and CDR2 is YFSETQ in the germline V gene. V was clipped by 4 bases and J by 5 bases, with 13 bases between them. The CDR3 sequence is 15 residues long. CDR3 sequence: CASSTLGGHNSPLHF. The CDR3 DNA follows: TGCGCCAGCAGCACCCTAGGAGGACATAATTCACCCCTCCACTTT.

J is TRBJ2-3 and V is TRBV5-1; the D is unclear. The CDR3 is made up of 14 amino acids. The germline CDR1 and CDR2 sequences are SGHRS and YFSETQ. The V and J ends lost 1 base and 5 bases respectively, with 11 bases between them. The CDR3 loop is CASSLSLPLDTQYF. Written as DNA, the CDR3 is TGCGCCAGCAGCTTGTCCCTTCCTCTAGATACGCAGTATTTT.

CDR3 amino acids: CASSLQKNYEQYF. CDR3 coding DNA: TGCGCCAGCAGCTTGCAGAAAAACTACGAGCAGTACTTC. This sequence joins TRBV5-1 and TRBJ2-7; no clear D gene. With 1 base removed from V and 3 bases from J, the gap between germline ends came to 8 bases. The CDR3 length is 13 residues. Germline CDR1 reads SGHRS; CDR2 reads YFSETQ.

The chain combines TRBV21-1 with TRBJ1-3. TRBV21-1 is reported as a pseudogene. The CDR3 has 15 residues. CDR3 in DNA: TGTGCCAGCAGCAAAGAAAGGGAGGCAGGAAACACCATATATTTT. This sequence encodes CASSKEREAGNTIYF.

This rearrangement joins TRBV4-3 to TRBJ2-2; weak D call: TRBD2 (6 bases). The CDR3 spans 17 residues. Trimming took off 0 bases at V and 7 bases at J, with 18 bases between the two ends. The germline V gene encodes CDR1 LGHNA and CDR2 YSLEER. The CDR3 reads CASSQDSAGSNGGELFF. DNA for the CDR3: TGCGCCAGCAGCCAAGATTCCGCGGGGTCTAACGGCGGGGAGCTGTTTTTT.

This chain uses TRBV9 with TRBJ2-7; 7 nucleotides line up with TRBD1. Germline V gives CDR1 SGDLS, CDR2 YYNGEE. J was trimmed by 6 bases and V by 4 bases; bases with no gene match: 10. This CDR3 has 14 amino acids. The CDR3 loop reads CASSYETGRGEQYF. In DNA, the CDR3 is TGTGCCAGCAGCTATGAGACAGGGAGAGGCGAGCAGTACTTC.

This chain uses TRBV7-9 with TRBJ1-1, with D perhaps TRBD1 (5 bases). Germline assignment: CDR1 SEHNR and CDR2 FQNEAQ (reference sequence). The CDR3 consists of 14 residues. Trimming removed 1 base from V and 5 bases from J, with 11 bases in between. The CDR3 spells CASSLGGESTEAFF. The CDR3 nucleotides read TGTGCCAGCAGCTTAGGGGGGGAGTCGACTGAAGCTTTCTTT.

This chain joins TRBV3-1 (or the pseudogene TRBV3-2) and TRBJ1-3, with a weak D call TRBD1 (5 bases). Germline lookup yields CDR1 LGHDT and CDR2 YNNKEL (reference sequence). V was pared by 1 base and J by 1 base, with 8 bases between. The CDR3 length is 15 residues. Here the CDR3 reads CASSQVPGSGNTIYF. The DNA of the CDR3 is TGTGCCAGCAGCCAAGTTCCAGGGTCTGGAAACACCATATATTTT.

The V gene is TRBV5-1, the J gene TRBJ2-5, with D hard to call. The germline V gene has CDR1 SGHRS and CDR2 YFSETQ. CDR3 length: 12 amino acids. V was trimmed by 2 bases and J by 5 bases, leaving 7 bases between them. CDR3 DNA sequence: TGCGCCAGCAGCTTTACCCGGGAGACCCAGTACTTC. Protein sequence: CASSFTRETQYF. Using reference TRBV5-1 and TRBJ2-5 for the parts outside the CDR3, the full variable domain is KAGVTQTPRYLIKTRGQQVTLSCSPISGHRSVSWYQQTPGQGLQFLFEYFSETQRNKGNFPGRFSGRQFSNSRSEMNVSTLELGDSALYLCASSFTRETQYFGPGTRLLVL.

V is TRBV5-1 and J is TRBJ2-3; 10 bases are a match to TRBD2. This CDR3 contains 19 residues. The V gene end was trimmed by 5 bases and the J gene end by 0 bases; junction bases not matched to a gene: 15. CDR1 is SGHRS and CDR2 is YFSETQ in the germline V gene. The CDR3 protein is CASRSGLLAGVASTDTQYF. DNA of the CDR3: TGCGCCAGCAGAAGCGGTCTTCTAGCGGGGGTAGCTAGCACAGATACGCAGTATTTT. Based on the CDR3 plus reference TRBV5-1 and TRBJ2-3, the full variable domain is KAGVTQTPRYLIKTRGQQVTLSCSPISGHRSVSWYQQTPGQGLQFLFEYFSETQRNKGNFPGRFSGRQFSNSRSEMNVSTLELGDSALYLCASRSGLLAGVASTDTQYFGPGTRLTVL.

The chain combines TRBV6-5 with TRBJ1-2; TRBD1 aligns across 10 bases. The V segment lost 6 bases and the J segment 5 bases; nucleotides outside the gene matches: 9. CDR1 and CDR2 from the germline V gene are MNHEY and SVGAGI. This CDR3 region has 15 residues. The CDR3 spells CASRTDRGPLYGYTF. The CDR3 coding sequence is TGTGCCAGCAGAACTGACAGGGGGCCCCTTTATGGCTACACCTTC.

CDR3 residues: CASSLDRSEPQHF. CDR3 nucleotides: TGTGCCAGCTCACTCGACAGGTCGGAGCCCCAGCATTTT. This chain connects TRBV18 to TRBJ1-5; maybe TRBD1 (6 bases). CDR3 length: 13 amino acids. Trimming stripped 4 bases from V and 8 bases from J, with 12 bases between. Germline V lookup: CDR1 KGHSH, CDR2 LQKENI.

The V call is TRBV6-4, the J call TRBJ2-2, with TRBD2 identical over 10 bases. The germline gives CDR1 MRHNA, CDR2 SNTAGT. The trim removed 3 bases at V and 7 bases at J, leaving 5 bases unmatched. The CDR3 has 15 amino acids. CDR3 protein: CASSEGTSDVGELFF. In DNA, the CDR3 is TGTGCCAGCAGTGAGGGGACTAGCGACGTCGGGGAGCTGTTTTTT.

The J gene is TRBJ1-4, the V gene TRBV3-1 (or the pseudogene TRBV3-2), with D unclear. The CDR3 is made up of 13 amino acids. The V end lost 3 bases, the J end lost 10 bases, and 12 bases lay between the germline ends. Per germline, CDR1 LGHDT and CDR2 YNNKEL (reference sequence). This CDR3 reads CASSQEMGGKLFF. CDR3 nucleotides: TGTGCCAGCAGCCAGGAGATGGGTGGAAAACTGTTTTTT.

This rearrangement joins TRBV29-1 to TRBJ1-1, with a tentative D call TRBD1 (6 bases). Per germline, CDR1 SQVTM and CDR2 ANQGSEA. The germline V and J ends were trimmed by 7 bases and 3 bases, with 15 bases remaining between them. This CDR3 is built from 13 residues. The CDR3 loop reads CSADSRPYTEAFF. The CDR3 DNA follows: TGCAGCGCGGACAGCAGGCCTTACACTGAAGCTTTCTTT.

The J gene is TRBJ1-2, the V gene TRBV24-1, with D possibly being TRBD1 (6 bases). This CDR3 has 17 residues. The germline CDR1 and CDR2 sequences are KGHDR and SFDVKD. Deletions cut 0 bases from V and 0 bases from J, with 13 bases between. The CDR3 protein is CATSDLSSQGPNYGYTF. The CDR3 bases are TGTGCCACCAGTGATTTGAGCTCACAGGGCCCTAACTATGGCTACACCTTC.

The J gene is TRBJ2-7, the V gene TRBV11-2; D call uncertain. Germline CDR1 is SGHAT and CDR2 is FQNNGV. This CDR3 is built from 12 residues. Trimming left V 2 bases short and J 4 bases short, with 6 bases between. CDR3 sequence: CASSLSLYEQYF. CDR3 nucleotide sequence: TGTGCCAGCAGCTTAAGCTTGTACGAGCAGTACTTC.

The V and J genes are TRBV3-1 (or the pseudogene TRBV3-2) and TRBJ1-2, with D uncertain. CDR3 length equals 13 residues. Germline CDR1 is LGHDT and CDR2 is YNNKEL (reference sequence). V lost 0 bases and J lost 5, with 7 bases in between. CDR3 in amino acids: CASSQDIPYGYTF. The CDR3 nucleotides read TGTGCCAGCAGCCAAGATATCCCTTATGGCTACACCTTC.

V and J are TRBV11-3 and TRBJ2-7; the D gene is possibly TRBD1 (7 bases). The CDR3 spans 13 residues. Germline V gene lookup returns CDR1 SGHNT and CDR2 YENEEA. Deletions cut 5 bases from V and 5 bases from J, with 13 bases between. CDR3 sequence: CASSRGTANEQYF. DNA for the CDR3: TGTGCCAGCAGCCGCGGGACAGCGAACGAGCAGTACTTC. The full variable domain, with the rest looked up from reference TRBV11-3 and TRBJ2-7, is EAGVVQSPRYKIIEKKQPVAFWCNPISGHNTLYWYLQNLGQGPELLIRYENEEAVDDSQLPKDRFSAERLKGVDSTLKIQPAELGDSAVYLCASSRGTANEQYFGPGTRLTVT.

The chain uses TRBV2 and TRBJ1-1, with 9 bases that match TRBD1. Looked up from germline, CDR1 is SNHLY and CDR2 is FYNNEI. The CDR3 covers 11 residues. V gave up 7 bases and J gave up 11 bases; unmatched junction bases: 5. This chain's CDR3 is CASTRDRVAFF. The CDR3 DNA is TGTGCCAGCACGCGGGACAGGGTTGCTTTCTTT.

The rearrangement uses TRBV7-2 and TRBJ2-7; a possible D gene is TRBD1 (6 bases). Per germline, CDR1 SGHTA and CDR2 FQGNSA. The V end was cut by 1 base, the J end by 0 bases, with 16 bases between. The CDR3 sequence is 17 residues long. As DNA, the CDR3 is TGTGCCAGCAGCTTAGTATTCTCTGGACAGAGCTCCTACGAGCAGTACTTC. It codes for CASSLVFSGQSSYEQYF. Filled out from reference TRBV7-2 and TRBJ2-7, the complete variable domain reads GAGVSQSPSNKVTEKGKDVELRCDPISGHTALYWYRQSLGQGLEFLIYFQGNSAPDKSGLPSDRFSAERTGGSVSTLTIQRTQQEDSAVYLCASSLVFSGQSSYEQYFGPGTRLTVT.